The rows below give T cell receptor beta chains drawn from one sample of a study of shared clonotypes between healthy human individuals. The protocol was immunoSEQ multiplex PCR, while the TCRdb copy is restricted to in-frame clones and leaves out a portion. Among approximately 1.5 million clones listed, just under 99% were seen once. Sequenced sample: naive CD4+ T cells sorted from blood. The receptors shown here come from a man aged 25 to 45 in good health. The conserved cysteine and the conserved F or W are not part of the CDR3 here.

j_call: TRBJ2-3
v_call: TRBV7-2
cdr3_aa: ASGPRSGASDTQY

j_call: TRBJ2-2
v_call: TRBV5-4
cdr3_aa: ASSLQRPGGELF

j_call: TRBJ2-1
v_call: TRBV10-3
cdr3_aa: AIKQLGGNEQF

j_call: TRBJ2-2
v_call: TRBV12-5
cdr3_aa: AGRTGELF

j_call: TRBJ1-4
v_call: TRBV18
cdr3_aa: ASSPLYREVGEKLF

j_call: TRBJ2-1
v_call: TRBV5-5
cdr3_aa: ASTLGGSSYNEQF

j_call: TRBJ2-1
v_call: TRBV9
cdr3_aa: ASSFRQGPYNEQF

j_call: TRBJ2-7
v_call: TRBV15
cdr3_aa: ATSRDVGTSGRSYEQY

j_call: TRBJ2-1
v_call: TRBV7-9
cdr3_aa: ASSLDELHEQF

j_call: TRBJ2-1
v_call: TRBV5-5
cdr3_aa: ASSSEPLINEQF

j_call: TRBJ2-1
v_call: TRBV5-4
cdr3_aa: ASSQGRQGDYNEQF

j_call: TRBJ1-5
v_call: TRBV19
cdr3_aa: ASSIGRLWGNQPQH